The rows below give T cell receptor beta chains drawn from one sample of a study of T cell repertoires in cytomegalovirus infection. TCRdb re-called the reads through MiXCR, storing one row per CDR3 protein. The sample consists of about 890,000 distinct CDR3 sequences, around 30% of them appearing once. These receptors' targets are unknown. This sample comprised cultured CD8+ T cells from PBMCs, obtained from culture after CMV antigen stimulation. Source of these receptors: a human donor in good health (CMV status not recorded). Some clones in this sample may be carry-over from other donors' samples. CDR3s include the opening cysteine and the closing phenylalanine or tryptophan. The D gene is left open where the match is weak. Size is stated for part of the rows, as once, few or many counts, or as a class when the clone is expanded.

>TRBJ1-5|-|TRBV19|many
CASSMVSGQGSSQPQHF
TGTGCCAGTAGTATGGTTAGTGGCCAAGGGAGCAGTCAGCCCCAGCATTTT
>TRBJ2-7|-|TRBV5-6|few
CASSLLGENAYEQYF
TGTGCCAGCAGCTTGTTGGGGGAGAATGCCTACGAGCAGTACTTC
>TRBJ2-5|TRBD1|TRBV28|-
CASSPGDREAGETQYF
TGTGCCAGCAGTCCCGGGGACAGGGAAGCGGGAGAGACCCAGTACTTC
>TRBJ2-5|-|TRBV6-1|few
CASSSQPYQETQYF
TGTGCCAGCAGCTCTCAACCGTACCAAGAGACCCAGTACTTC
>TRBJ2-7|TRBD2|TRBV12-3/TRBV12-4|few
CASSSTLAGGPFYEQYF
TGTGCCAGCAGTTCGACCCTAGCGGGGGGGCCCTTCTACGAGCAGTACTTC
>TRBJ1-3|-|TRBV19|-
CASSPRQLLTGNTIYF
TGTGCCAGTAGCCCGCGGCAACTCCTGACTGGAAACACCATATATTTT
>TRBJ2-6|-|TRBV5-5|few
CASSLAGTDSGANVLTF
TGTGCCAGCAGCTTGGCCGGGACCGACTCTGGGGCCAACGTCCTGACTTTC
>TRBJ2-3|TRBD2|TRBV9|-
CASSGGTSGGASDTQYF
TGTGCCAGCAGCGGTGGGACTAGCGGGGGGGCATCAGATACGCAGTATTTT
>TRBJ2-3|-|TRBV27|few
CASSLSGSRGFTDTQYF
TGTGCCAGCAGTTTATCGGGCAGCAGGGGATTCACAGATACGCAGTATTTT
>TRBJ2-3|-|TRBV7-9|-
CASSLARDRTDTQYF
TGTGCCAGCAGCTTAGCGCGCGATCGCACAGATACGCAGTATTTT
>TRBJ1-1|-|TRBV12-5|-
CASGFIEEDRWNTEAFF
TGTGCTAGTGGTTTTATTGAGGAGGACAGATGGAACACTGAAGCTTTCTTT
>TRBJ2-7|-|TRBV19|-
CASSSLPGPYEQYF
TGTGCCAGTAGTTCCCTACCGGGCCCCTACGAGCAGTACTTC
>TRBJ2-7|TRBD2|TRBV27|-
CASSLTGTSGGFYEQYF
TGTGCCAGCAGTTTGACCGGGACTAGCGGGGGGTTTTACGAGCAGTACTTC
>TRBJ1-5|-|TRBV5-5|few
CASSLVGSVQPQHF
TGTGCCAGCAGCTTGGTAGGGTCAGTTCAGCCCCAGCATTTT
>TRBJ1-2|-|TRBV7-6|-
CASSLPTGGYTF
TGTGCCAGCAGCTTACCCACGGGGGGCTACACCTTC
>TRBJ2-1|-|TRBV4-1|-
CASSQNFLRGDEQFF
TGCGCCAGCAGCCAAAACTTCCTCAGGGGGGATGAGCAGTTCTTC
>TRBJ1-1|-|TRBV12-5|few
CASGLARFLNTEAFF
TGTGCTAGTGGTTTGGCGCGGTTCCTGAACACTGAAGCTTTCTTT
>TRBJ1-2|-|TRBV4-3|-
CASSQDRGMLRGYTF
TGCGCCAGCAGCCAAGATAGGGGGATGCTACGTGGCTACACCTTC
>TRBJ2-1|TRBD2|TRBV6-5|-
CASSPGLAGNGEQFF
TGTGCCAGCAGCCCGGGACTAGCGGGGAATGGTGAGCAGTTCTTC
>TRBJ1-2|-|TRBV7-9|few
CASSLGARRYTF
TGTGCCAGCAGCCTAGGGGCGCGGCGCTACACCTTC
>TRBJ2-7|-|TRBV6-1|-
CASSRRTDYEQYF
TGTGCCAGCAGCCGTAGGACCGATTACGAGCAGTACTTC
>TRBJ2-3|-|TRBV7-9|-
CASTELVPSTDTQYF
TGTGCCAGCACCGAACTAGTACCCAGCACAGATACGCAGTATTTT
>TRBJ1-4|-|TRBV9|-
CASSTTENNEKLFF
TGTGCCAGCAGCACGACAGAGAATAATGAAAAACTGTTTTTT
>TRBJ2-3|TRBD2|TRBV6-1|-
CASSNLAGDTDTQYF
TGTGCCAGCAGTAACCTAGCGGGGGACACAGATACGCAGTATTTT
>TRBJ2-2|-|TRBV7-8|-
CASFRSGSNTGELFF
TGTGCCAGCTTTAGAAGCGGATCGAACACCGGGGAGCTGTTTTTT
>TRBJ1-1|TRBD1|TRBV9|-
CASSVDPGGNTEAFF
TGTGCCAGCAGCGTAGACCCAGGGGGAAACACTGAAGCTTTCTTT
>TRBJ1-1|-|TRBV6-1|few
CASSASDTQGPEAFF
TGTGCCAGCAGTGCCTCGGACACCCAAGGCCCTGAAGCTTTCTTT
>TRBJ2-5|TRBD1|TRBV7-8|-
CASSLTEDRGATQYF
TGTGCCAGCAGCCTTACCGAGGACAGGGGGGCGACCCAGTACTTC
>TRBJ2-6|-|TRBV5-1|-
CASSLDWDILSGANVLTF
TGCGCCAGCAGCTTGGATTGGGACATTCTCTCTGGGGCCAACGTCCTGACTTTC
>TRBJ1-6|TRBD1|TRBV6-1|few
CASSQRTGGINSPLHF
TGTGCCAGCAGCCAAAGGACAGGGGGCATTAATTCACCCCTCCACTTT
>TRBJ2-3|-|TRBV7-2|many
CASSLYIGPDTQYF
TGTGCCAGCAGCTTATATATAGGGCCAGATACGCAGTATTTT
>TRBJ2-5|-|TRBV6-6|once
CASSYGAPWEETQYF
TGTGCCAGCAGTTACGGCGCCCCTTGGGAAGAGACCCAGTACTTC
>TRBJ1-2|-|TRBV6-6|few
CAYLGALNYGYTF
TGTGCCTATCTGGGGGCATTGAACTATGGCTACACCTTC
>TRBJ2-1|-|TRBV19|-
CASSIDPPGSSYNEQFF
TGTGCCAGTAGTATAGATCCCCCGGGGTCCTCCTACAATGAGCAGTTCTTC
>TRBJ1-1|-|TRBV4-1|few
CASSLEPTGTWGLNTEAFF
TGCGCCAGCAGCCTAGAGCCGACCGGGACCTGGGGCTTGAACACTGAAGCTTTCTTT
>TRBJ1-1|-|TRBV7-8|few
CASNLGDMNTEAFF
TGTGCCAGCAACCTGGGGGACATGAACACTGAAGCTTTCTTT
>TRBJ2-1|-|TRBV14|few
CASSQARYNEQFF
TGTGCCAGCAGCCAAGCGCGTTACAATGAGCAGTTCTTC
>TRBJ1-2|-|TRBV6-2/TRBV6-3|few
CASSYPFVRGSYGYTF
TGTGCCAGCAGTTACCCTTTCGTGAGGGGAAGCTATGGCTACACCTTC
>TRBJ2-3|TRBD2|TRBV7-9|few
CASSAGGAPYTDTQYF
TGTGCCAGCAGCGCCGGGGGGGCCCCCTACACAGATACGCAGTATTTT
>TRBJ2-5|TRBD2|TRBV7-9|many
CASSTGTSGQGEETQYF
TGTGCCAGCAGCACCGGGACTAGCGGCCAGGGAGAAGAGACCCAGTACTTC
>TRBJ1-1|-|TRBV27|few
CASKWGSSNTEAFF
TGTGCCAGCAAGTGGGGCAGCTCAAACACTGAAGCTTTCTTT
>TRBJ1-2|TRBD1|TRBV20-1|many
CSARDRGSYGYTF
TGCAGTGCTAGGGACAGGGGATCCTATGGCTACACCTTC
>TRBJ1-6|-|TRBV5-5|-
CASSLGGSDLHF
TGTGCCAGCAGCTTGGGCGGTTCAGATCTCCACTTT
>TRBJ2-3|-|TRBV4-1|-
CASSQDVPSTDTQYF
TGCGCCAGCAGCCAAGACGTGCCTAGCACAGATACGCAGTATTTT
>TRBJ2-3|-|TRBV20-1|-
CSARDRRGESTDTQYF
TGCAGTGCTAGAGATAGGAGGGGGGAGAGCACAGATACGCAGTATTTT
>TRBJ1-5|-|TRBV19|-
CASSIRQGNQPQHF
TGTGCCAGTAGTATCCGACAGGGCAATCAGCCCCAGCATTTT
>TRBJ1-6|-|TRBV19|-
CASREGLSPLHF
TGTGCCAGCCGGGAGGGATTGTCACCCCTCCACTTT
>TRBJ2-1|-|TRBV27|-
CASSQGDFSYNEQFF
TGTGCCAGCAGTCAAGGGGACTTCTCCTACAATGAGCAGTTCTTC
>TRBJ2-3|TRBD1|TRBV5-1|-
CASSSGQGLTDTQYF
TGCGCCAGCAGCTCCGGACAGGGGCTCACAGATACGCAGTATTTT
>TRBJ2-2|TRBD2|TRBV5-6|few
CASSSGTSVSGELFF
TGTGCCAGCAGCTCGGGGACTAGCGTGAGCGGGGAGCTGTTTTTT
>TRBJ2-1|TRBD1|TRBV12-3/TRBV12-4|-
CASRYRQGYNNEQFF
TGTGCCAGCAGGTACCGACAGGGCTACAACAATGAGCAGTTCTTC
>TRBJ2-7|TRBD1|TRBV7-9|few
CASRSSGTGKSYEQYF
TGTGCCAGCAGATCCTCCGGGACAGGGAAATCCTACGAGCAGTACTTC
>TRBJ1-2|-|TRBV7-9|-
CASTTGGVHGYTF
TGTGCCAGCACCACTGGGGGGGTCCATGGCTACACCTTC
>TRBJ2-3|TRBD1|TRBV6-2/TRBV6-3|-
CASSYSNSGGPADTQYF
TGTGCCAGCAGTTACTCGAATTCAGGGGGCCCCGCAGATACGCAGTATTTT